The 3 T cell receptor beta chains given below trace back to one sample, sequenced in a study of blood T cell repertoires in COVID-19. Here immunoSEQ multiplex PCR was the method, and the copy in TCRdb shows in-frame clones only, minus some. The sample yields approximately 110,000 clones, less than 80% seen once. The sample was peripheral blood. The source of these receptors is a man in his 70s with active or convalescent COVID-19.

J is TRBJ2-3 and V is TRBV19; D not resolved. Trimming cost V 3 bases and J 4 bases, with 14 bases left between them. This CDR3 is 15 amino acids long. Germline lookup yields CDR1 LNHDA and CDR2 SQIVND (reference sequence). The CDR3 region has the DNA TGTGCCAGTAGTATCAAGCCGACTGACTCAGATACGCAGTATTTT. Protein sequence: CASSIKPTDSDTQYF.

The V and J genes are TRBV7-6 and TRBJ2-3, with TRBD2 matching over 8 bases. Germline V CDR1 and CDR2: SGHVS, FNYEAQ. CDR3 length: 18 amino acids. V was clipped by 4 bases and J by 0 bases; unmatched bases: 12. The CDR3 sequence: CASSSRAGETTSTDTQYF. The CDR3 region has the DNA TGTGCCAGCAGCTCTCGAGCGGGGGAGACAACTAGCACAGATACGCAGTATTTT.

The rearrangement links TRBV6-5 to TRBJ2-1; D is possibly TRBD2 (6 bases). This CDR3 region has 15 residues. Germline V gene sequence: CDR1 MNHEY, CDR2 SVGAGI. Trimming cost V 7 bases and J 1 base, with 14 bases left between them. The CDR3 DNA reads as TGTGCCAGCAACCCACCGGGACTTTCCTACAATGAGCAGTTCTTC. Translated, it gives CASNPPGLSYNEQFF.